Listed below are T cell receptor beta chains from one sample, sequenced in a study of Graves' ophthalmopathy and Graves' hyperthyroidism. TCRdb analysed the multiplex PCR reads with MiXCR anew, one entry per CDR3 protein. The data contain more than 550,000 distinct CDR3 sequences, about 40% of them seen just once; the ten biggest clones take up around 3.3%. Source material: peripheral blood. These receptors all come from an adult man with Graves' ophthalmopathy. The CDR3 runs from the conserved cysteine through the conserved F or W. A D gene is named only where the DNA matches it firmly. Rows may omit the clone size; those that give it use once, few, many or a size class.

v_call	clone_size	d_call	j_call	cdr3_aa	cdr3_nt
TRBV6-5	.	.	TRBJ1-3	CASSSRGLSSGNTIYF	TGTGCCAGCAGTTCCAGGGGCCTGAGCTCTGGAAACACCATATATTTT
TRBV4-1	once	.	TRBJ1-1	CTSSQVRATEAFF	TGCACCAGCAGCCAAGTCAGGGCCACTGAAGCTTTCTTT
TRBV10-3	few	.	TRBJ2-7	CASNTPRGSEQYF	TGTGCCAGCAACACACCCCGGGGATCCGAGCAGTACTTC
TRBV7-8	few	TRBD1	TRBJ2-2	CASSPYRGSTGELFF	TGTGCCAGCAGCCCGTACAGGGGGAGTACCGGGGAGCTGTTTTTT
TRBV9	few	.	TRBJ1-2	CASSQRGAGGYTF	TGTGCCAGCAGCCAGCGGGGGGCAGGGGGCTACACCTTC
TRBV10-3	once	.	TRBJ1-1	CAISGLRRNTEAFF	TGTGCCATCAGTGGCTTGAGGAGGAACACTGAAGCTTTCTTT
TRBV25-1	.	.	TRBJ1-2	CASSVGARGPSGYTF	TGTGCCAGCAGTGTAGGTGCCAGGGGACCTTCTGGCTACACCTTC
TRBV15	once	.	TRBJ1-1	CATSREAYTAVETEAFF	TGTGCCACCAGCAGAGAGGCATATACAGCCGTGGAAACTGAAGCTTTCTTC
TRBV2	many	.	TRBJ1-2	CASNRGREYGYTF	TGTGCCAGCAATCGAGGCAGGGAATATGGCTACACCTTC
TRBV12-3/TRBV12-4	.	.	TRBJ1-2	CASSLPNTNYGYTF	TGTGCCAGCAGTTTACCTAATACAAACTATGGCTACACCTTC